The 27 T cell receptor beta chains presented below share a single source sample, sequenced in a study of T cell responses to AZD1222 COVID-19 vaccine. Produced via immunoSEQ multiplex PCR; TCRdb's table is partial and in-frame only. The table shows roughly 98,000 clones, with about 90% occurring only once. The material sequenced was peripheral blood, taken 28 days after the second AZD1222 dose. The origin of the receptors is an adult who received the AZD1222 COVID-19 vaccine.

The chain carries TRBV28 and TRBJ1-5; perhaps TRBD1 as D (5 bases). The CDR3 sequence is 16 residues long. Germline V gene sequence: CDR1 MDHEN, CDR2 SYDVKM. V lost 4 bases, J lost 4 bases, and 17 bases lay in between. CDR3 sequence reads: CASSSPSTGGNQPQHF. CDR3 nucleotide sequence: TGTGCCAGCAGTTCGCCTTCCACTGGGGGTAATCAGCCCCAGCATTTT.

The chain links TRBV7-9 to TRBJ2-7; weak D call: TRBD2 (6 bases). CDR3 size: 14 residues. The ends were cut back, 1 base at V and 4 bases at J, with 11 bases in the middle. Per the germline V gene, CDR1 is SEHNR and CDR2 is FQNEAQ (reference sequence). DNA for the CDR3: TGTGCCAGCAGCTTAGGGGGACTTGCATACGAGCAGTACTTC. Translation: CASSLGGLAYEQYF. Drawing the rest from reference TRBV7-9 and TRBJ2-7, the complete variable domain is DTGVSQNPRHKITKRGQNVTFRCDPISEHNRLYWYRQTLGQGPEFLTYFQNEAQLEKSRLLSDRFSAERPKGSFSTLEIQRTEQGDSAMYLCASSLGGLAYEQYFGPGTRLTVT.

V and J are TRBV11-2 and TRBJ2-3; D ambiguous. CDR3 length equals 15 residues. Trimming shortened V by 5 bases and J by 2 bases, and 14 bases separated the two germline ends. Germline loops: CDR1 SGHAT, CDR2 FQNNGV. CDR3: CASSPRKSHTDTQYF. CDR3 DNA: TGTGCCAGCAGCCCTAGGAAGAGCCACACAGATACGCAGTATTTT. Full variable domain (outside the CDR3, taken from reference TRBV11-2 and TRBJ2-3): EAGVAQSPRYKIIEKRQSVAFWCNPISGHATLYWYQQILGQGPKLLIQFQNNGVVDDSQLPKDRFSAERLKGVDSTLKIQPAKLEDSAVYLCASSPRKSHTDTQYFGPGTRLTVL.

This clone was picked up a small number of times. The chain has TRBV14 and TRBJ1-1; 7 nucleotides align to TRBD1. Germline trimming cut 6 bases from V and 7 bases from J; bases unmatched to any gene: 8. CDR1 and CDR2 from the germline V gene are SGHDN and FVKESK. CDR3 length equals 13 residues. The chain's CDR3 is CASRPQGSVEAFF. CDR3 DNA: TGTGCCAGCAGACCACAGGGGAGCGTTGAAGCTTTCTTT. Supplemented by reference TRBV14 and TRBJ1-1, the full variable domain reads EAGVTQFPSHSVIEKGQTVTLRCDPISGHDNLYWYRRVMGKEIKFLLHFVKESKQDESGMPNNRFLAERTGGTYSTLKVQPAELEDSGVYFCASRPQGSVEAFFGQGTRLTVV.

The J gene is TRBJ1-2, the V gene TRBV19, with 7 bases fitting TRBD1. This CDR3 has 13 amino acids. The germline CDR1 and CDR2 sequences are LNHDA and SQIVND (reference sequence). Trimming took 9 bases from V and 3 from J; bases not matched to a gene: 7. The CDR3 here is CASQGQGDYGYTF. As DNA, the CDR3 is TGTGCCAGCCAGGGTCAGGGGGACTATGGCTACACCTTC.

This chain connects TRBV12-3 or TRBV12-4 to TRBJ1-1; TRBD1 is a possible D gene (5 bases). This CDR3 has 13 residues. The V gene lost 5 bases and the J gene lost 2 bases, with 9 bases spanning the gap. The CDR3 DNA sequence: TGTGCCAGCAGTCGACAGCTTAACACTGAAGCTTTCTTT. Translating gives CASSRQLNTEAFF.

The chain has TRBV15 and TRBJ1-3; 8 bases are shared with TRBD1. The CDR3 spans 14 residues. The V segment lost 3 bases and the J segment 5 bases; nucleotides outside the gene matches: 3. CDR1 is LNHNV, CDR2 YYDKDF, per germline (reference sequence). In nucleotides, the CDR3 is TGTGCCACCAGCAGCACAGGGGGTAGAAACACCATATATTTT. Protein: CATSSTGGRNTIYF. The variable domain in full, completed from reference TRBV15 and TRBJ1-3, reads DAMVIQNPRYQVTQFGKPVTLSCSQTLNHNVMYWYQQKSSQAPKLLFHYYDKDFNNEADTPDNFQSRRPNTSFCFLDIRSPGLGDTAMYLCATSSTGGRNTIYFGEGSWLTVV.

This chain joins TRBV28 and TRBJ1-2; TRBD1 agrees at 7 bases. V trimming: 7 bases; J trimming: 4 bases; junction bases outside the gene matches: 3. The CDR3 runs 12 residues. CDR1 MDHEN and CDR2 SYDVKM come from the germline V gene. As DNA, the CDR3 is TGTGCCAGCAATACAGGGGCCTATGGCTACACCTTC. It encodes CASNTGAYGYTF.

About this clone: The sample has other DNA sequences that encode this CDR3 too. The chain has TRBV5-1 and TRBJ2-2; tentatively, D is TRBD2 (5 bases). The germline V and J ends were trimmed by 4 bases and 0 bases, with 10 bases remaining between them. Per the germline V gene, CDR1 is SGHRS and CDR2 is YFSETQ. This CDR3 has 15 residues. The CDR3 reads CASSLEGANTGELFF. The CDR3 DNA sequence: TGCGCCAGCAGCCTAGAGGGCGCGAACACCGGGGAGCTGTTTTTT.

The chain carries TRBV7-2 and TRBJ2-1, with D perhaps matching TRBD2 (5 bases). V was trimmed by 0 bases and J by 6 bases, leaving 18 bases between them. The CDR3 is made up of 17 amino acids. The V gene's germline CDR1 is SGHTA and CDR2 FQGNSA. For the CDR3, the DNA is TGTGCCAGCAGCTTAGCGCTTGGCCTACGAGGAGGCAATGAGCAGTTCTTC. Translating it yields CASSLALGLRGGNEQFF.

The chain combines TRBV6-5 with TRBJ1-1, with unresolved D. Germline V gene lookup returns CDR1 MNHEY and CDR2 SVGAGI. The CDR3 is 15 amino acids. Trimming cost V 0 bases and J 5 bases, with 13 bases left between them. CDR3 in amino acids: CASSYSSSEGTEAFF. DNA of the CDR3: TGTGCCAGCAGTTACTCGAGTTCCGAAGGGACTGAAGCTTTCTTT.

The chain joins TRBV2 to TRBJ2-5, with 14 nucleotides matching TRBD2. The CDR3 has 14 amino acids. The germline gives CDR1 SNHLY, CDR2 FYNNEI. V gave up 8 bases and J gave up 4 bases; unmatched junction bases: 3. The CDR3 DNA reads TGTGCCAGCGGGACTAGCGGGAGTAGAGAGACCCAGTACTTC. This encodes CASGTSGSRETQYF.

The rearrangement joins TRBV10-3 to TRBJ1-5, with D hard to call. The germline CDR1 and CDR2 sequences are ENHRY and SYGVKD. This CDR3 contains 9 residues. The ends were cut back, 8 bases at V and 7 bases at J, with 3 bases in the middle. The CDR3 loop is CAIGQPQHF. In nucleotides, the CDR3 is TGTGCCATCGGCCAGCCCCAGCATTTT.

The rearrangement links TRBV2 to TRBJ1-2; D might be TRBD1 (5 bases). Per the germline V gene, CDR1 is SNHLY and CDR2 is FYNNEI. V was shortened by 9 bases and J by 4 bases, with 12 bases between the two germline ends. The CDR3 length is 12 residues. The chain's CDR3 is CARTGRTYGYTF. Here the CDR3 DNA reads TGTGCCAGGACGGGACGGACCTATGGCTACACCTTC.

The gene calls are TRBV18 and TRBJ2-3, with D unresolved. CDR3 length: 15 residues. V lost 4 bases and J lost 0, with 11 bases in between. Germline-derived CDR1 and CDR2 are KGHSH and LQKENI. This chain's CDR3 is CASSLAGPSTDTQYF. As DNA, the CDR3 is TGTGCCAGCTCACTCGCTGGGCCCAGCACAGATACGCAGTATTTT.

V usage is TRBV6-2 or TRBV6-3 and J usage is TRBJ2-1, with 8 bases that match TRBD1. The V and J ends lost 0 bases and 16 bases, in that order; junction bases with no gene match: 11. Germline V gives CDR1 MNHEY, CDR2 SVGEGT. This CDR3 is built from 14 residues. The CDR3 is CASSYSAGGSGPFF. DNA of the CDR3: TGTGCCAGCAGTTACTCGGCAGGGGGCTCAGGCCCCTTCTTC.

This clone was observed a handful of times. The V gene is TRBV7-6, the J gene TRBJ2-1; no clear D. V was trimmed by 5 bases and J by 6 bases, leaving 20 bases between them. This CDR3 region has 16 residues. Germline values: CDR1 SGHVS, CDR2 FNYEAQ. Here the CDR3 DNA reads TGTGCCAGCAGCCCATGGCCTAAAGGTAAACGCAATGAGCAGTTCTTC. It encodes CASSPWPKGKRNEQFF.

The chain uses TRBV3-1 (or the pseudogene TRBV3-2) and TRBJ1-5; 7 nucleotides match TRBD1. The CDR3 is made up of 17 amino acids. In germline, CDR1 is LGHDT, CDR2 YNNKEL (reference sequence). V lost 2 bases to trimming and J lost 2 bases; unmatched junction nucleotides: 9. The CDR3 region is CASSQFTGDSGNQPQHF. CDR3 sequence (DNA): TGTGCCAGCAGCCAATTTACAGGGGACTCGGGCAATCAGCCCCAGCATTTT.

The rearrangement uses TRBV2 and TRBJ1-1; 12 bases are a match to TRBD1. From germline, CDR1 is SNHLY and CDR2 FYNNEI. The V gene end was trimmed by 10 bases and the J gene end by 10 bases; junction bases not matched to a gene: 19. This CDR3 is 16 amino acids long. CDR3 protein: CAILSWDRGQGVRAFF. As DNA, the CDR3 is TGTGCCATCCTAAGTTGGGACAGGGGGCAGGGGGTACGAGCTTTCTTT.

The J gene is TRBJ1-1, the V gene TRBV6-5; D is unresolved. The CDR3 is 16 residues long. V was pared by 0 bases and J by 1 base, with 12 bases between. Germline assignment: CDR1 MNHEY and CDR2 SVGAGI. Written as DNA, the CDR3 is TGTGCCAGCAGTTACTCTTTTTACAAGCCGAACACTGAAGCTTTCTTT. Translating gives CASSYSFYKPNTEAFF.

This chain connects TRBV6-6 to TRBJ1-5; TRBD1 matches at 7 bases. The CDR3 is 17 residues long. Germline V gene lookup returns CDR1 MNHNY and CDR2 SVGAGI (reference sequence). The J segment lost 0 bases and the V segment lost 6 bases, leaving 11 bases of the junction unmatched. The CDR3 here is CASRRQGFIDSNQPQHF. The CDR3 DNA reads TGTGCCAGCAGACGACAGGGCTTTATAGATAGCAATCAGCCCCAGCATTTT.

The V and J genes are TRBV5-1 and TRBJ1-2; tentatively, D is TRBD1 (6 bases). The V gene lost 0 bases and the J gene lost 4 bases, with 16 bases spanning the gap. The CDR3 covers 16 residues. Germline loops: CDR1 SGHRS, CDR2 YFSETQ. The CDR3 DNA reads TGCGCCAGCAGCTTGGGGGACACATCCTTCAGCTATGGCTACACCTTC. It codes for CASSLGDTSFSYGYTF. Filled out from reference TRBV5-1 and TRBJ1-2, the complete variable domain reads KAGVTQTPRYLIKTRGQQVTLSCSPISGHRSVSWYQQTPGQGLQFLFEYFSETQRNKGNFPGRFSGRQFSNSRSEMNVSTLELGDSALYLCASSLGDTSFSYGYTFGSGTRLTVV.

The chain couples TRBV5-6 to TRBJ1-1; perhaps TRBD1 as D (5 bases). CDR3 length equals 15 residues. The V and J ends lost 3 bases and 5 bases respectively, with 17 bases between them. Germline assignment: CDR1 SGHDT and CDR2 YYEEEE. This CDR3 reads CASSSATRVRTEAFF. For the CDR3, the DNA is TGTGCCAGCAGCTCCGCCACCAGGGTGAGGACTGAAGCTTTCTTT.

The chain couples TRBV28 to TRBJ2-3, with D possibly TRBD1 on 6 matching bases. Germline loops: CDR1 MDHEN, CDR2 SYDVKM. The CDR3 is made up of 14 amino acids. The V and J ends lost 4 bases and 2 bases respectively, with 10 bases between them. CDR3: CASSSGQHTDTQYF. CDR3 nucleotides: TGTGCCAGCAGTTCCGGACAGCACACAGATACGCAGTATTTT.

This clone was seen only once. The chain employs TRBV4-2 and TRBJ2-2; 10 nucleotides line up with TRBD2. V dropped 0 bases and J dropped 2; count of bases not matched to a gene: 9. There are 19 residues in the CDR3. In germline, CDR1 is LGHNA, CDR2 YNFKEQ. CDR3 loop: CASSQDVLAGDLNTGELFF. The CDR3 bases are TGTGCCAGCAGCCAAGATGTCCTAGCGGGAGATTTAAACACCGGGGAGCTGTTTTTT.

This clone was detected once. The chain carries TRBV15 and TRBJ2-3; 7 bases map to TRBD2. CDR1 and CDR2 (germline): LNHNV, YYDKDF (reference sequence). V lost 0 bases, J lost 5 bases, and 5 bases stayed unmatched. This CDR3 region has 15 residues. The CDR3 bases are TGTGCCACCAGCAGAGACGGGGGGAGGTTAGATACGCAGTATTTT. It codes for CATSRDGGRLDTQYF.

This chain uses TRBV7-2 with TRBJ1-1; a weak D match, TRBD1 (5 bases). This CDR3 has 13 amino acids. Germline V lookup: CDR1 SGHTA, CDR2 FQGNSA. Trimming shortened V by 5 bases and J by 1 base, and 8 bases separated the two germline ends. This CDR3 is CASSLTANTEAFF. The CDR3 DNA reads as TGTGCCAGCAGCCTGACAGCGAACACTGAAGCTTTCTTT.